The source of this T cell receptor beta chain is a study of shared clonotypes between healthy human individuals. Method: immunoSEQ multiplex PCR; TCRdb's copy keeps in-frame clones and lacks some. The sample has fewer than 400,000 clones, over 65% seen once; the top ten hold 10% to 13%. CDR1 is SGHRS, CDR2 YFSETQ, per germline. This CDR3 has 16 residues. The germline V and J ends were trimmed by 4 bases and 0 bases, with 13 bases remaining between them. V usage is TRBV5-1 and J usage is TRBJ1-4; the D gene is possibly TRBD1 (6 bases). Sequenced: memory CD4+ T cells sorted from blood. Subset meaning: CD45RA-negative fraction. The TCR was taken from a man aged 25-45 years in good health. The CDR3, as DNA: TGCGCCAGCAGCCGACAGGACCCAGCAACTAATGAAAAACTGTTTTTT. Its protein product is CASSRQDPATNEKLFF.